Listed below are T cell receptor beta chains from one sample, sequenced in a study of cytomegalovirus exposure and HLA in healthy donors. The method was immunoSEQ multiplex PCR; TCRdb's version includes in-frame clones alone and lacks a portion of them. The sample has around 200,000 clones, around 85% seen once. The specimen was PBMCs. All receptors come from a man in his forties or fifties in good health and CMV-seronegative. Both conserved end residues are part of each CDR3. The order of the fields is D gene, clone size, J gene, V gene, CDR3 protein, CDR3 DNA. A D gene is named only where the DNA matches it firmly. Some rows mark clone size as missing; the rest say once, few, many or name a class of expanded clone.

D gene: NA
clone size: NA
J gene: TRBJ2-1
V gene: TRBV29-1
CDR3 protein: CSVEASGTSQTTFYEQFF
CDR3 DNA: TGCAGCGTCGAAGCCTCCGGAACTAGTCAAACAACATTCTATGAGCAGTTCTTC

D gene: NA
clone size: NA
J gene: TRBJ2-2
V gene: TRBV6-1
CDR3 protein: CASSDRTNTGELFF
CDR3 DNA: TGTGCCAGCAGTGACAGGACGAACACCGGGGAGCTGTTTTTT

D gene: NA
clone size: once
J gene: TRBJ1-5
V gene: TRBV5-6
CDR3 protein: CASSRTGRVNQPQHF
CDR3 DNA: TGTGCCAGCAGCCGCACAGGGAGGGTCAATCAGCCCCAGCATTTT

D gene: NA
clone size: NA
J gene: TRBJ2-2
V gene: TRBV4-1
CDR3 protein: CASSQDSSPGGELFF
CDR3 DNA: TGCGCCAGCAGCCAAGATAGCAGTCCCGGCGGGGAGCTGTTTTTT

D gene: TRBD2
clone size: NA
J gene: TRBJ2-3
V gene: TRBV10-1
CDR3 protein: CASMEGGSATDTQYF
CDR3 DNA: TGCGCCAGCATGGAGGGAGGGAGCGCCACAGATACGCAGTATTTT

D gene: TRBD1
clone size: NA
J gene: TRBJ2-7
V gene: TRBV18
CDR3 protein: CASSLTGVNYEQYF
CDR3 DNA: TGTGCCAGCTCACTGACAGGGGTCAACTACGAGCAGTACTTC

D gene: NA
clone size: once
J gene: TRBJ1-1
V gene: TRBV19
CDR3 protein: CASSMGQVNTEAFF
CDR3 DNA: TGTGCCAGTAGTATGGGACAAGTGAACACTGAAGCTTTCTTT

D gene: TRBD1
clone size: NA
J gene: TRBJ2-2
V gene: TRBV9
CDR3 protein: CASSFTTRDRGGRELFF
CDR3 DNA: TGTGCCAGCAGCTTCACGACTCGGGACAGGGGAGGTAGGGAGCTGTTTTTT

D gene: TRBD2
clone size: NA
J gene: TRBJ2-3
V gene: TRBV19
CDR3 protein: CATAGSSTDTQYF
CDR3 DNA: TGTGCCACAGCGGGATCTAGCACAGATACGCAGTATTTT

D gene: NA
clone size: NA
J gene: TRBJ2-1
V gene: TRBV5-4
CDR3 protein: CASSLGVTGEQFF
CDR3 DNA: TGTGCCAGCAGCTTGGGGGTTACCGGGGAGCAGTTCTTC

D gene: NA
clone size: few
J gene: TRBJ2-1
V gene: TRBV10-3
CDR3 protein: CAICRDSSVCNEQFF
CDR3 DNA: TGTGCCATCTGCCGGGACTCCAGCGTGTGTAATGAGCAGTTCTTC